Following are 28 T cell receptor beta chains from one sample sequenced in a study of beta chain features in type 1 diabetes. No antigens are known for them. Study observations and caveats: The study found moderately but significantly shorter TCRB CDR3s in all four CD4+ subsets of Type 1 diabetes patients.

Expressed TCRB transcripts were sequenced because the entire RNA isolate underwent reverse transcription. Assay: immunoSEQ multiplex PCR; the TCRdb copy retains only in-frame clones and omits some. This sample carries 550,000 to 850,000 clones, around 15% of them seen once, and the ten largest clones take approximately 0.021%. What was sequenced was naive CD4+ T cells from blood. The origin of the receptors is a young man with type 1 diabetes.

This clone was found a few times. CDR3 sequence: CSVEDSLAKNIQYF. In DNA, the CDR3 is TGCAGCGTTGAGGACAGTCTAGCCAAAAACATTCAGTACTTC. This chain joins TRBV29-1 and TRBJ2-4, with a tentative D call TRBD1 (6 bases). Trimming shortened V by 3 bases and J by 0 bases, and 9 bases separated the two germline ends. The CDR3 consists of 14 residues. Germline CDR1 SQVTM, CDR2 ANQGSEA.

This sequence joins TRBV10-3 and TRBJ1-2, with TRBD1 identical over 7 bases. The junction had 13 bases not matched to a gene; V was cut back by 3 bases and J by 9 bases. This CDR3 has 15 residues. Germline V gene sequence: CDR1 ENHRY, CDR2 SYGVKD. The CDR3 DNA follows: TGTGCCATCAGTGAAGTCGCCCTGGAGACAGGGCGCTACACCTTC. Translation: CAISEVALETGRYTF.

This chain joins TRBV9 and TRBJ2-6; no clear D. The CDR3 is made up of 17 amino acids. Trimming took 0 bases from V and 0 from J, leaving 10 bases between them. The germline CDR1 and CDR2 sequences are SGDLS and YYNGEE. The CDR3 nucleotides are TGTGCCAGCAGCGTAGCTACGGCAGCCTCTGGGGCCAACGTCCTGACTTTC. Translating gives CASSVATAASGANVLTF.

A few counts support this clone. This sequence joins TRBV4-1 and TRBJ2-5; TRBD2 matches 10 bases. The CDR3 consists of 15 residues. In germline, CDR1 is MGHRA, CDR2 YSYEKL. V trimming: 1 base; J trimming: 5 bases; junction bases outside the gene matches: 4. The CDR3 sequence: CASSQVLAGVETQYF. In nucleotides, the CDR3 is TGCGCCAGCAGCCAAGTGCTAGCGGGGGTTGAGACCCAGTACTTC.

This clone turned up a few times. The chain uses TRBV29-1 and TRBJ2-7; 9 bases map to TRBD1. Germline CDR1 is SQVTM and CDR2 is ANQGSEA. The CDR3 runs to 15 residues. V lost 3 bases and J lost 2; bases outside the gene matches: 8. The CDR3 protein is CSVDGTGSLTYEQYF. The CDR3 DNA reads as TGCAGCGTTGATGGGACAGGGAGCCTCACCTACGAGCAGTACTTC.

The chain combines TRBV9 with TRBJ2-1; D gene unclear. The germline gives CDR1 SGDLS, CDR2 YYNGEE. The V end lost 0 bases, the J end lost 1 base, and 11 bases lay between the germline ends. The CDR3 is made up of 16 amino acids. The CDR3 sequence is CASSVEATPSYNEQFF. CDR3 nucleotides: TGTGCCAGCAGCGTAGAGGCAACCCCTTCCTACAATGAGCAGTTCTTC.

The V call is TRBV6-5, the J call TRBJ1-2; D remains ambiguous. V shed 0 bases and J shed 8 bases, with 16 bases lying between them. Germline CDR1 MNHEY, CDR2 SVGAGI. The CDR3 is 15 amino acids. Here the CDR3 reads CASSYSVDGGRGYTF. CDR3 DNA sequence: TGTGCCAGCAGTTACTCGGTGGACGGTGGTAGGGGCTACACCTTC.

This rearrangement joins TRBV7-9 to TRBJ2-7; D not certain. The V end lost 2 bases, the J end lost 6 bases, and 8 bases lay between the germline ends. Germline lookup yields CDR1 SEHNR and CDR2 FQNEAQ (reference sequence). The CDR3 consists of 12 residues. The CDR3 nucleotides read TGTGCCAGCAGCTTACCCTTGGGCGAGCAGTACTTC. Amino acids: CASSLPLGEQYF.

This sequence joins TRBV29-1 and TRBJ1-2; 9 bases line up with TRBD1. The germline V gene encodes CDR1 SQVTM and CDR2 ANQGSEA. V lost 8 bases to trimming and J lost 3 bases; unmatched junction nucleotides: 13. CDR3 size: 15 residues. CDR3 sequence (DNA): TGCAGCACAGACAGGGGGACCTCGGGTGACTATGGCTACACCTTC. Protein: CSTDRGTSGDYGYTF. Full variable domain (missing parts from reference TRBV29-1 and TRBJ1-2): SAVISQKPSRDICQRGTSLTIQCQVDSQVTMMFWYRQQPGQSLTLIATANQGSEATYESGFVIDKFPISRPNLTFSTLTVSNMSPEDSSIYLCSTDRGTSGDYGYTFGSGTRLTVV.

This clone was seen a handful of times. The chain combines TRBV5-1 with TRBJ2-2, with D uncertain. Deletions cut 1 base from V and 6 bases from J, with 10 bases between. This CDR3 spans 14 amino acids. Germline V gives CDR1 SGHRS, CDR2 YFSETQ. In DNA form, the CDR3 reads TGCGCCAGCAGCTTGCATGAAAGGGCCGGGGAGCTGTTTTTT. It specifies CASSLHERAGELFF.

A few counts support this clone. The sample holds other DNA sequences that translate to the same CDR3. The CDR3 spells CSVADRGHTEAFF. DNA for the CDR3: TGCAGCGTCGCGGACAGGGGGCATACTGAAGCTTTCTTT. The chain couples TRBV29-1 to TRBJ1-1, with 11 positions matching TRBD1. CDR3 length: 13 amino acids. V gave up 6 bases and J gave up 5 bases; unmatched junction bases: 5. Germline V gene sequence: CDR1 SQVTM, CDR2 ANQGSEA.

The chain is built from TRBV28 and TRBJ2-7, with D perhaps given as TRBD1 or TRBD2 (5 bases each). Germline values: CDR1 MDHEN, CDR2 SYDVKM. There are 14 residues in the CDR3. Trimming took off 2 bases at V and 3 bases at J, with 11 bases between the two ends. The CDR3 nucleotides are TGTGCCAGCAGTTTAGAAGCAGGGAGCTACGAGCAGTACTTC. This translates into CASSLEAGSYEQYF. The complete variable domain, with remaining parts taken from reference TRBV28 and TRBJ2-7, reads DVKVTQSSRYLVKRTGEKVFLECVQDMDHENMFWYRQDPGLGLRLIYFSYDVKMKEKGDIPEGYSVSREKKERFSLILESASTNQTSMYLCASSLEAGSYEQYFGPGTRLTVT.

This clone showed up just a few times. The CDR3 region has the DNA TGTGCCAGTAGTATCGCCGAGGGTAACAATGAGCAGTTCTTC. Translated: CASSIAEGNNEQFF. The rearrangement joins TRBV19 to TRBJ2-1; D perhaps matches TRBD2 (5 bases). Trimming pared 3 bases from V and 5 bases from J, leaving 11 bases between. CDR3 length: 14 amino acids. Germline values: CDR1 LNHDA, CDR2 SQIVND (reference sequence).

This clone occurred a few times. This chain uses TRBV7-6 with TRBJ2-7; the D gene could be TRBD1 or TRBD2 (6 bases each). Trimming took 2 bases from V and 1 from J, leaving 21 bases between them. This CDR3 comprises 18 residues. The V gene's germline CDR1 is SGHVS and CDR2 FNYEAQ. The CDR3 spells CASSLSYSVQGRSYEQYF. DNA for the CDR3: TGTGCCAGCAGCTTATCCTATTCGGTGCAGGGGAGGTCCTACGAGCAGTACTTC. Full variable domain (rest looked up from reference TRBV7-6 and TRBJ2-7): GAGVSQSPRYKVTKRGQDVALRCDPISGHVSLYWYRQALGQGPEFLTYFNYEAQQDKSGLPNDRFSAERPEGSISTLTIQRTEQRDSAMYRCASSLSYSVQGRSYEQYFGPGTRLTVT.

The chain is built from TRBV4-1 and TRBJ2-3; either TRBD1 or TRBD2 may supply D (5 bases each). The CDR3 spans 15 residues. V dropped 2 bases and J dropped 10 bases, with 19 bases sitting between them. Germline CDR1 and CDR2: MGHRA and YSYEKL. CDR3 in DNA: TGCGCCAGCAGCCAACAACTCCTCCCGGGACCCCCGCAGTATTTT. Its protein is CASSQQLLPGPPQYF.

This clone showed up just a few times. The CDR3 spells CASSLDILTSYNEQFF. CDR3 nucleotides: TGTGCCAGCAGCTTAGATATACTAACCTCCTACAATGAGCAGTTCTTC. The J gene is TRBJ2-1, the V gene TRBV7-8; D gene ambiguous. V lost 1 base, J lost 0 bases, and 10 bases lay in between. The germline CDR1 and CDR2 sequences are SGHVS and FQNEAQ. The CDR3 loop spans 16 amino acids.

A remark on this clone: Different DNA sequences within this sample yield the same CDR3. This sequence joins TRBV5-1 and TRBJ1-1; D unclear. Germline CDR1 SGHRS, CDR2 YFSETQ. The CDR3 is made up of 14 amino acids. Trimming cost V 0 bases and J 1 base, with 7 bases left between them. CDR3 DNA sequence: TGCGCCAGCAGCTTGGGGGCAGGGAACACTGAAGCTTTCTTT. This translates into CASSLGAGNTEAFF.

This clone has a handful of counts. The chain employs TRBV14 and TRBJ1-2, with 7 bases lining up with TRBD1. Germline CDR1 reads SGHDN; CDR2 reads FVKESK. V lost 0 bases and J lost 4; bases outside the gene matches: 14. The CDR3 runs to 18 residues. In DNA, the CDR3 is TGTGCCAGCAGCCAAGATGTCGAGGGGGCAAATTTGGGCTATGGCTACACCTTC. Protein: CASSQDVEGANLGYGYTF.

The genes are TRBV18 and TRBJ2-7; 9 nucleotides line up with TRBD1. The V gene's germline CDR1 is KGHSH and CDR2 LQKENI. This CDR3 is built from 13 residues. V was clipped by 5 bases and J by 8 bases; unmatched bases: 7. CDR3 DNA sequence: TGTGCCAGCTCAGACGGGACAGGGCGTCAGCAGTACTTC. Residues: CASSDGTGRQQYF.

The chain joins TRBV7-2 to TRBJ2-2; D possibly matches TRBD1 or TRBD2 (5 bases each). Trimming took off 3 bases at V and 6 bases at J, with 5 bases between the two ends. Germline CDR1 SGHTA, CDR2 FQGNSA. The CDR3 is 12 amino acids. The CDR3 loop reads CASSLGAGELFF. CDR3 DNA sequence: TGTGCCAGCAGCTTGGGGGCCGGGGAGCTGTTTTTT.

V and J are TRBV6-6 and TRBJ2-5; the D is unclear. Germline lookup yields CDR1 MNHNY and CDR2 SVGAGI (reference sequence). The germline V and J ends were trimmed by 6 bases and 5 bases, with 10 bases remaining between them. The CDR3 loop spans 12 amino acids. CDR3 amino acids: CASSRPSETQYF. CDR3 bases: TGTGCCAGCAGCCGACCCTCTGAGACCCAGTACTTC.

This clone was seen more than once but under ten times. The J gene is TRBJ2-7, the V gene TRBV2; TRBD1 is a possible D gene (6 bases). V lost 6 bases and J 7 bases, leaving 13 bases between the germline ends. The germline gives CDR1 SNHLY, CDR2 FYNNEI. The CDR3 has 12 amino acids. CDR3 protein: CASRPQGTEQYF. In nucleotides, the CDR3 is TGTGCCAGCAGACCACAGGGAACGGAGCAGTACTTC. Full variable domain (missing parts from reference TRBV2 and TRBJ2-7): EPEVTQTPSHQVTQMGQEVILRCVPISNHLYFYWYRQILGQKVEFLVSFYNNEISEKSEIFDDQFSVERPDGSNFTLKIRSTKLEDSAMYFCASRPQGTEQYFGPGTRLTVT.

This clone was seen just once. The chain is built from TRBV30 and TRBJ1-1; D not resolved. The germline gives CDR1 GTSNPN, CDR2 SVGIG (reference sequence). This CDR3 is built from 13 residues. V lost 5 bases to trimming and J lost 2 bases, with 12 bases between them. The CDR3 here is CAWLVPGNTEAFF. The CDR3 DNA follows: TGTGCCTGGTTAGTCCCAGGAAACACTGAAGCTTTCTTT.

This clone occurred a few times. This rearrangement joins TRBV27 to TRBJ1-2; a possible D gene is TRBD1 (6 bases). The germline V gene has CDR1 MNHEY and CDR2 SMNVEV (reference sequence). This CDR3 is built from 11 residues. Between the trimmed V and J ends, which lost 10 bases and 6 bases, there was a span of 12 bases. CDR3 sequence (DNA): TGTGCCACCCGAGGGGGAGATGGCTACACCTTC. Amino acids: CATRGGDGYTF.

The chain couples TRBV6-5 to TRBJ2-7; 9 bases fit TRBD1. The germline gives CDR1 MNHEY, CDR2 SVGAGI. The V and J ends lost 8 bases and 3 bases, in that order; junction bases with no gene match: 5. CDR3 length: 13 residues. The CDR3 loop reads CASGDRDNYEQYF. The CDR3 coding sequence is TGTGCCAGCGGGGACAGGGACAACTACGAGCAGTACTTC.

The chain couples TRBV4-2 to TRBJ2-7, with D unclear. CDR3 length equals 12 residues. Germline loops: CDR1 LGHNA, CDR2 YNFKEQ. V was cut by 2 bases and J by 5 bases, with 7 bases left in between. For the CDR3, the DNA is TGTGCCAGCAGCCAAAATAAGGACGAGCAGTACTTC. Translating it yields CASSQNKDEQYF.

The table lists this clone with a few counts. This sample includes further DNA sequences coding for the same CDR3. The chain carries TRBV18 and TRBJ1-4; D is undetermined. The CDR3 is 14 amino acids. Germline CDR1 reads KGHSH; CDR2 reads LQKENI. Trimming took off 2 bases at V and 0 bases at J, with 4 bases between the two ends. The CDR3 protein is CASSPGATNEKLFF. The CDR3 DNA is TGTGCCAGCTCACCAGGAGCAACTAATGAAAAACTGTTTTTT.

A few counts support this clone. The chain employs TRBV29-1 and TRBJ2-2, with D uncertain. V was shortened by 6 bases and J by 2 bases, with 16 bases between the two germline ends. This CDR3 has 15 amino acids. Germline V gene sequence: CDR1 SQVTM, CDR2 ANQGSEA. CDR3: CSVRGRSLNTGELFF. For the CDR3, the DNA is TGCAGCGTGCGCGGACGGAGTCTTAACACCGGGGAGCTGTTTTTT.